The sample holds many counts of the clone carrying this T cell receptor beta chain. Trimming took off 5 bases at V and 2 bases at J, with 13 bases between the two ends. The germline V gene has CDR1 SGHTA and CDR2 FQGNSA. The CDR3 runs to 15 residues. The record originates from a study of T cells after yellow fever vaccination. One entry per CDR3 protein, called by TCRdb with MiXCR from the 5' RACE reads. This table holds about 310,000 distinct CDR3 sequences, less than 4.5% found once. The input for sequencing was PBMCs, taken on the day of the yellow fever booster vaccination. The gene calls are TRBV7-2 and TRBJ2-1; D might be TRBD1 (5 bases). The sequence was obtained from a man aged 18 to 35 who received the YFV17D yellow fever vaccine. The CDR3 reads CASSLRVAAYNEQFF. The CDR3 bases are TGTGCCAGCAGCCTCAGGGTAGCCGCCTACAATGAGCAGTTCTTC.